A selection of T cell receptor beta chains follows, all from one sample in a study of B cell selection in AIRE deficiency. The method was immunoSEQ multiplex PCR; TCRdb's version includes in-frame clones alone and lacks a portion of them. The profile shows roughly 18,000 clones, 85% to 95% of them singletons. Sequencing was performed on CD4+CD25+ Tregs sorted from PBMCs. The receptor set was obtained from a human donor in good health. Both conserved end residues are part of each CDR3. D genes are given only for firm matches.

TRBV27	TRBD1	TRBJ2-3	CASSKDGQGTDTQYF
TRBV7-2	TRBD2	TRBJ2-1	CASSSNPGLAGELGRPQFF
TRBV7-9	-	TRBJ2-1	CASSRGTPPYNEQFF
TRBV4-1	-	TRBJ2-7	CASSQPTQGNRYEQYF
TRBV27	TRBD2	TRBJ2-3	CASSLSPPGGGTDTQYF
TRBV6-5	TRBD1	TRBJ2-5	CASSGTAPGTQYF
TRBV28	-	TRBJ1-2	CASSQLNYGYTF
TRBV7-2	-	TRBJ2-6	CASRDQGFGANVLTF
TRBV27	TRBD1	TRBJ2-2	CASSLTGGTGELFF
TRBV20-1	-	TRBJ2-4	CSARDLGIQYF
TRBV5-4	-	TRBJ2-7	CASSKSSYEQYF
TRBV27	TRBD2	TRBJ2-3	CASSLVGEGLGRTDTQYF
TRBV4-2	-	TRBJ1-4	CASSQGAGEKLFF
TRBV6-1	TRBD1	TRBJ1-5	CASSGTGANQPQHF
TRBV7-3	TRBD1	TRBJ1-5	CASSLMRQGTNQPQHF
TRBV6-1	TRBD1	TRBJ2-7	CACRQGARHEQYF
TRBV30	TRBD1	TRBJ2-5	CACNPGTGLQETQYF
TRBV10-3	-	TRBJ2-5	CAIRGIQETQYF
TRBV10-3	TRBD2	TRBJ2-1	CAISLAGVNEQFF
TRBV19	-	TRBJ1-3	CASSMLPGNTIYF
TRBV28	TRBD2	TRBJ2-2	CATSPGGHHTGELFF
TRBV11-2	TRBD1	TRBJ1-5	CASSLGTGDQPQHF
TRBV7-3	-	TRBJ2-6	CASSLVGGNAGANVLTF
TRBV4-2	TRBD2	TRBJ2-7	CASSQTSGDEQYF
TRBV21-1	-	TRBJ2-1	CASSLATVSTPYNEQFF
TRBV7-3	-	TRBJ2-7	CASSLWFGQYF
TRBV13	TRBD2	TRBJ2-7	CASSLRTSPYEQYF
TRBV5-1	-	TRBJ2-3	CASSKGTDTQYF
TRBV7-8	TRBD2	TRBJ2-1	CASSLPRDSEGLAAYNEQFF
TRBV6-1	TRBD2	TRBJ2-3	CASRGVAGDTQYF
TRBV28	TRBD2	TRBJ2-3	CASSSRGGGRDTQYF
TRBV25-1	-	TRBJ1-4	CASSDRIQSGTKKLFF
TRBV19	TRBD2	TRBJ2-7	CASSRLAGYEQYF
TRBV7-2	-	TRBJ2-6	CASSSQMAGANVLTF
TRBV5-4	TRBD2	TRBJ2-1	CASSLAGGLGEQFF
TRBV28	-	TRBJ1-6	CATGGRGTSYNSPLHF
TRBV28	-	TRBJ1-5	CASSKVHSNQPQHF
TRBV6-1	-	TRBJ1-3	CASRRVNGNTIYF
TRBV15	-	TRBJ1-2	CATSRDRTANYGYTF
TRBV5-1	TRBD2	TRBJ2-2	CASSRGGPGELFF
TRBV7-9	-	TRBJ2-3	CASSLTWLPTDTQYF
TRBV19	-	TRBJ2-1	CASSIGGRNEQFF
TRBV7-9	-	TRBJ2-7	CASSLWENEQYF
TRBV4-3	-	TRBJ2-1	CASSQAGAGEQFF
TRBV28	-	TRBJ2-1	CASSLRVGQGGPDEQFF
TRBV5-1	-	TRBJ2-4	CASSGSRENIQYF
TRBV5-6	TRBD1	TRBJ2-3	CASSPGTGLTDTQYF
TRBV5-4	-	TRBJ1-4	CASSLGVTNEKLFF
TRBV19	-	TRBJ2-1	CASTPRPNNEQFF
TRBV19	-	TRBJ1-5	CASSSLGGGRIDQPQHF
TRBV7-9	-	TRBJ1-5	CASSLWEDSPQHF
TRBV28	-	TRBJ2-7	CASSFFGAGPTYEQYF
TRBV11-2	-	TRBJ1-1	CASSLTGNTEAFF
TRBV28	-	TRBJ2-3	CASSPLADTQYF
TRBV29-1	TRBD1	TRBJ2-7	CSVGTGIPYEQYF
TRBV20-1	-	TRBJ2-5	CSAIVSETQYF
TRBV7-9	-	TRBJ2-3	CASSRTSTDTQYF
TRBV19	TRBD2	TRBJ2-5	CASSPRWGLAGIKTQYF
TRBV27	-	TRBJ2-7	CASSVSNRAYEQYF